These 4 T cell receptor beta chains came from one sample sequenced in a study of cytomegalovirus exposure and HLA in healthy donors. Profiled with immunoSEQ multiplex PCR; TCRdb holds only in-frame clones, not every one. The profile shows some 49,000 clones, almost 95% of them singletons. The sequenced sample was PBMCs. The receptors were gathered from a man aged 18 to 30 in good health and CMV-seronegative.

This chain connects TRBV2 to TRBJ2-1; TRBD2 agrees at 10 bases. V dropped 5 bases and J dropped 6; count of bases not matched to a gene: 10. This CDR3 comprises 16 residues. The germline CDR1 and CDR2 sequences are SNHLY and FYNNEI. The CDR3 DNA sequence: TGTGCCAGCAGTTGGAGGGGTAGCGGGGGGCCCAATGAGCAGTTCTTC. Amino acid sequence: CASSWRGSGGPNEQFF.

The chain has TRBV28 and TRBJ2-7; D is undetermined. This CDR3 is 17 amino acids long. Germline values: CDR1 MDHEN, CDR2 SYDVKM. V dropped 2 bases and J dropped 3 bases, with 20 bases sitting between them. Here the CDR3 reads CASSLPESLGTVYEQYF. CDR3 in DNA: TGTGCCAGCAGTTTACCCGAGTCTCTCGGTACGGTCTACGAGCAGTACTTC.

The V call is TRBV7-6, the J call TRBJ2-1; 9 nucleotides agree with TRBD2. Unmatched junction bases numbered 1, after V lost 2 bases and J lost 5 bases. The CDR3 length is 14 residues. Germline V CDR1 and CDR2: SGHVS, FNYEAQ. The CDR3 spells CASSLIAGDNEQFF. DNA for the CDR3: TGTGCCAGCAGCTTAATAGCGGGGGACAATGAGCAGTTCTTC.

The chain has TRBV9 and TRBJ2-3; 8 positions match TRBD1. The CDR3 sequence is 15 residues long. Germline V gene lookup returns CDR1 SGDLS and CDR2 YYNGEE. The trim removed 3 bases at V and 3 bases at J, leaving 6 bases unmatched. This CDR3 reads CASSAGQGRTDTQYF. Written as DNA, the CDR3 is TGTGCCAGCAGCGCCGGACAGGGCAGGACAGATACGCAGTATTTT.